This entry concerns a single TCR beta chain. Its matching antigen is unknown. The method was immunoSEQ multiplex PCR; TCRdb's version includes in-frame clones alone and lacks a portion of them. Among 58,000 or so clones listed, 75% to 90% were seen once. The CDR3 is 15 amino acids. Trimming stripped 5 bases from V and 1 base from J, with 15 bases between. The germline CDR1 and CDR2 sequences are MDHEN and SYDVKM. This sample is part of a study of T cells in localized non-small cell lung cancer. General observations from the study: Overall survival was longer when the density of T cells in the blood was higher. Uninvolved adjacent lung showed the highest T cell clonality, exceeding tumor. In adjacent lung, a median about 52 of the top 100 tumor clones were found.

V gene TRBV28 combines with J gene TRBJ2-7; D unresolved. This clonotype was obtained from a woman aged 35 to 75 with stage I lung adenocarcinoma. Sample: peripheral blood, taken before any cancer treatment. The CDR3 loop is CASSIYTSFSYEQYF. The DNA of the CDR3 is TGTGCCAGCAGTATATATACATCGTTTTCCTACGAGCAGTACTTC.